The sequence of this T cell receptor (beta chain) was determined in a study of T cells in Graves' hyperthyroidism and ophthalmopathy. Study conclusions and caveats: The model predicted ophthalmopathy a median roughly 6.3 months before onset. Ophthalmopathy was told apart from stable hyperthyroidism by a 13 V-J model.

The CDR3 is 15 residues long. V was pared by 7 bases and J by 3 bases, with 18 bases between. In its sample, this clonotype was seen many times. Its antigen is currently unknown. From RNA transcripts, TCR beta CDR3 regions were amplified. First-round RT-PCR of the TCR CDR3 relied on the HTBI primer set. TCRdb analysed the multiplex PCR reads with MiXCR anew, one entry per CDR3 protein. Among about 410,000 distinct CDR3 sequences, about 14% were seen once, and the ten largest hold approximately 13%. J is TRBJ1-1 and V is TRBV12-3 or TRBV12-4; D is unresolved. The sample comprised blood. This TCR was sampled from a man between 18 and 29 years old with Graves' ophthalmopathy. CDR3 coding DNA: TGTGCCAGCACCCTGGACCGATATGGGTACACTGAAGCTTTCTTT. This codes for CASTLDRYGYTEAFF.